The sequence of this T cell receptor (beta chain) was determined in a study of blood T cell repertoires in COVID-19. Background on the study: Donors in the United States, Italy and Spain gave samples during acute or convalescent COVID-19. Sources were T cells, B-cell-depleted T cells, or PBMCs; the material itself was cDNA or gDNA.

Per the authors' pipeline: The assay estimated nucleated cells by amplifying reference gene primers. The repertoire was sequenced with immunoSEQ multiplex PCR; TCRdb's copy has only in-frame clones and lacks some. That table is the source of V, J and clone size, and D and trimming were worked out from the DNA. Of over 250,000 clones in the sample, 88% were seen once. Germline V CDR1 and CDR2: LNHNV, YYDKDF (reference sequence). J gave up 5 bases and V 3 bases, and 4 bases lay outside the gene matches. This CDR3 comprises 15 residues. The sequence was obtained from a woman aged 35 to 49 who had recovered from COVID-19. The specimen sequenced was peripheral blood. This chain connects TRBV15 to TRBJ2-1, with 10 bases lining up with TRBD1. The CDR3 region has the DNA TGTGCCACCAGCAGGGACAGGGGGGTCCACAATGAGCAGTTCTTC. This gives the protein CATSRDRGVHNEQFF.